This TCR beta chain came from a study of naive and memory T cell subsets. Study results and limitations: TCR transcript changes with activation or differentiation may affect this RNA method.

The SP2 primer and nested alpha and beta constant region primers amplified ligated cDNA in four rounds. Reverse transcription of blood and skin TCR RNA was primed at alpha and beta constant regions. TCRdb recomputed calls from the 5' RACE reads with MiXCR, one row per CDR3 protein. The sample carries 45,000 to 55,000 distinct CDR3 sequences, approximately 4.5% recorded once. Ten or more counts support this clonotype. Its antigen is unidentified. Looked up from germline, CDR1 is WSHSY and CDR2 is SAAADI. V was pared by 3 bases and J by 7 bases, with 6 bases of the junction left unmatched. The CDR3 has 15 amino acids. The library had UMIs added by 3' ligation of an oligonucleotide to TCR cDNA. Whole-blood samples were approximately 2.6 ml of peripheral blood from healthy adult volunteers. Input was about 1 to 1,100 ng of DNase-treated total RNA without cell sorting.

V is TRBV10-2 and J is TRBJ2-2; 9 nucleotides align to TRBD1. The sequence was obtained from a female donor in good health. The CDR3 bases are TGCGCCAGCAGTGATGGAGGGACAGGGTTCGGGGAGCTGTTTTTT. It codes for CASSDGGTGFGELFF.